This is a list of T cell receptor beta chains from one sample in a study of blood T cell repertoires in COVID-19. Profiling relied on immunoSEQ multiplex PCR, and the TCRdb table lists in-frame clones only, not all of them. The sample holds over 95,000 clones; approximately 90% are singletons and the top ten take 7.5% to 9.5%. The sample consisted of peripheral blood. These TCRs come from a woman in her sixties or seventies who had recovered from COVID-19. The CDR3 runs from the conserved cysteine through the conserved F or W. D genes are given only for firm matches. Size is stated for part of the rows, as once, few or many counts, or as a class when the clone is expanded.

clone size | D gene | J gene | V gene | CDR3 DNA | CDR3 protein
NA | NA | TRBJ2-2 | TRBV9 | TGTGCCAGCAGCGTAGATCAGGTTCGCGGGGAGCTGTTTTTT | CASSVDQVRGELFF
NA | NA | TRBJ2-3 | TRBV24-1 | TGTGCCACCAGTGCTACGGGGAGCTGGGATACGCAGTATTTT | CATSATGSWDTQYF
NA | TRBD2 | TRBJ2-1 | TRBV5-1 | TGCGCCAGCAGCTTACTAGCGGGAGTGGTCAATGAGCAGTTCTTC | CASSLLAGVVNEQFF
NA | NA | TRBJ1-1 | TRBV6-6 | TGTGCCAGCACCATAGGACGGGGGTACACTGAAGCTTTCTTT | CASTIGRGYTEAFF
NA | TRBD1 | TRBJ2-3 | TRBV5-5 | TGTGCCAGCAGCTTAAACCCCGGGACAGGGGTGACAGATACGCAGTATTTT | CASSLNPGTGVTDTQYF
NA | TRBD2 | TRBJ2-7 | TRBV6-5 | TGTGCCAGCAGCCGACTAGCGGGAGTCCACGAGCAGTACTTC | CASSRLAGVHEQYF
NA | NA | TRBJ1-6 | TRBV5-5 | TGTGCCAGCAGCTCCCGCCCGGGCAGGGTGGACAATTCACCCCTCCACTTT | CASSSRPGRVDNSPLHF
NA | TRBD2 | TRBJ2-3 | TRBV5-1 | TGCGCCAGCAGCGTTAGCGGGAGGGGTAGCACAGATACGCAGTATTTT | CASSVSGRGSTDTQYF
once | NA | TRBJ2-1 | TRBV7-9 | TGTGCCAGCAGCGCGAGTGTTGCGTCCTACAATGAGCAGTTCTTC | CASSASVASYNEQFF
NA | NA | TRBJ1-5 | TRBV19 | TGTGCCAGCGGTTGGGGGCCATCGGATTTT | CASGWGPSDF
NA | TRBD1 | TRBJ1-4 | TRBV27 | TGTGCCAGCAGCCCTACAGGGGGGGGTGAAAAACTGTTTTTT | CASSPTGGGEKLFF
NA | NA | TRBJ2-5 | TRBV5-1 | TGCGCCAGCAGCTTGGCCGGCGTTGTTAGCGCCCAAGAGACCCAGTACTTC | CASSLAGVVSAQETQYF
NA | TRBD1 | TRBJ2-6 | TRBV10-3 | TGTGCCATCGGCACCCCAGGGGGCTCTGGGGCCAACGTCCTGACTTTC | CAIGTPGGSGANVLTF